The rows below give T cell receptor beta chains drawn from one sample of a study of blood T cell repertoires in COVID-19. Produced via immunoSEQ multiplex PCR; TCRdb's table is partial and in-frame only. The sample lists 350,000 to 450,000 clones, roughly 84% occurring once. Sequenced input: PBMCs or T cells enriched from blood (not recorded which). The receptor source for this set is a woman under 30 who had been exposed to COVID-19. The CDR3 runs from the conserved cysteine through the conserved F or W.

>TRBV19|TRBJ2-7
CASKRAGQSYEQYF
>TRBV19|TRBJ1-5
CASSNTEGLRSPQHF
>TRBV25-1|TRBJ2-2
CASSGGQTDTGELFF
>TRBV20-1|TRBJ2-7
CSASSDTYEQYF
>TRBV9|TRBJ2-7
CASSSDRGDRSYSYEQYF
>TRBV4-2|TRBJ2-7
CASSQEGTSGYEQYF
>TRBV6-5|TRBJ2-1
CASSRDRDYYNEQFF
>TRBV4-3|TRBJ1-4
CASSRDPGPGEGKLFF
>TRBV6-4|TRBJ2-3
CASARVAGADTQYF
>TRBV3-1/TRBV3-2|TRBJ2-7
CASSRSSGTKNEQYF
>TRBV30|TRBJ2-7
CAWSVFTGSSYEQYF
>TRBV18|TRBJ2-3
CASSPGPSGVTDTQYF
>TRBV28|TRBJ2-5
CASSPLVLSGGFRETQYF
>TRBV6-4|TRBJ1-6
CASSRKGGQGNSPLHF
>TRBV25-1|TRBJ2-7
CASSEFRASGGYEQYF
>TRBV7-2|TRBJ1-5
CASSQQGAGQPQHF
>TRBV24-1|TRBJ2-3
CATSVQRERAGLADTQYF
>TRBV5-8|TRBJ1-3
CASSSGTGAFGNTIYF